This TCR beta chain appears in the sequencing data of a study of blood T cell repertoires in COVID-19. Study at large: The origin of the acute and convalescent COVID-19 samples was the United States, Italy and Spain. From T cells, B-cell-depleted T cells, or PBMCs came the material, which was cDNA or gDNA.

CDR3 length: 13 amino acids. The ends were cut back, 6 bases at V and 7 bases at J, with 15 bases in the middle. The germline gives CDR1 SNHLY, CDR2 FYNNEI. In the original workflow: Amplification from reference gene primers served as the basis for estimated nucleated cell counts. Data came from immunoSEQ multiplex PCR; TCRdb stores just in-frame clones and leaves some out. The V and J calls and clone size come from that table; D and trimming were worked out from the DNA. The sample consists of around 110,000 clones, roughly nine tenths of them appearing once. The receptor was isolated from a man aged 35 to 55 with acute or convalescent COVID-19. Sequencing was carried out using peripheral blood. The J gene is TRBJ1-1, the V gene TRBV2; D gene unclear. CDR3 DNA sequence: TGTGCCAGCAGCGCTCCCTCCGGGAGTGAAGCTTTCTTT. Residues: CASSAPSGSEAFF.